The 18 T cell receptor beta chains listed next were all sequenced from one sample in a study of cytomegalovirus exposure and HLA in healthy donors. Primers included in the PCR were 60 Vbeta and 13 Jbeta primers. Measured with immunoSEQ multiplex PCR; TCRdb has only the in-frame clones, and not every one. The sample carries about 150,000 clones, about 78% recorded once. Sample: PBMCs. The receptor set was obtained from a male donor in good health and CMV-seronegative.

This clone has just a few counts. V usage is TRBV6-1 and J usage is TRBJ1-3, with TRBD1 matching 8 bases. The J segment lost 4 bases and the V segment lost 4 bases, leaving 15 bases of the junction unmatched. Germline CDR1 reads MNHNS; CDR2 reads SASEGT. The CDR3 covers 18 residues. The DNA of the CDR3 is TGTGCCAGCAGTGTCGCCCCAGGGGGCGTAGTGAAAGGAAACACCATATATTTT. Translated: CASSVAPGGVVKGNTIYF.

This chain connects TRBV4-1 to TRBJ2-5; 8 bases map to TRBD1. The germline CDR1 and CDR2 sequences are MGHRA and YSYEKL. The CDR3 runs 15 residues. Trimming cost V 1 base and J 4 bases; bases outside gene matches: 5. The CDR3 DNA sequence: TGCGCCAGCAGCCAAGTCCCCACAGGGGGAGAGACCCAGTACTTC. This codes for CASSQVPTGGETQYF.

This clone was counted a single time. The CDR3 nucleotides read TGTGCCAGCTTGGGGACACGCAACAATGAGCAGTTCTTC. Amino acid sequence: CASLGTRNNEQFF. The chain is built from TRBV11-2 and TRBJ2-1; D is perhaps TRBD1 (6 bases). CDR1 and CDR2 from the germline V gene are SGHAT and FQNNGV. Trimming stripped 8 bases from V and 5 bases from J, with 13 bases between. CDR3 length: 13 amino acids.

In DNA form, the CDR3 reads TGCGCCAGCAGCCACACCCACAGGGGCGGCACTGAAGCTTTCTTT. Translating it yields CASSHTHRGGTEAFF. The chain is built from TRBV4-3 and TRBJ1-1, with 7 nucleotides matching TRBD1. Germline-derived CDR1 and CDR2 are LGHNA and YSLEER. Trimming cost V 3 bases and J 4 bases; bases outside gene matches: 8. CDR3 length: 15 amino acids.

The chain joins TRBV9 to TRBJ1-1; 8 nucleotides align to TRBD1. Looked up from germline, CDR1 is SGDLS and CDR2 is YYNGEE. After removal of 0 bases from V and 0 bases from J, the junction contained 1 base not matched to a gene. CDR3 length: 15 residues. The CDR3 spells CASSVATGVNTEAFF. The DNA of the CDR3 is TGTGCCAGCAGCGTAGCGACAGGGGTGAACACTGAAGCTTTCTTT.

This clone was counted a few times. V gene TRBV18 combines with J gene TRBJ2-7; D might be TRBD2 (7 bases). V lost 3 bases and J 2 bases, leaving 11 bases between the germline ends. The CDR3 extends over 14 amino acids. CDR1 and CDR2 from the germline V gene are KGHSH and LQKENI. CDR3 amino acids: CASSPGGGPYEQYF. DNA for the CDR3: TGTGCCAGCTCACCGGGGGGGGGCCCCTACGAGCAGTACTTC.

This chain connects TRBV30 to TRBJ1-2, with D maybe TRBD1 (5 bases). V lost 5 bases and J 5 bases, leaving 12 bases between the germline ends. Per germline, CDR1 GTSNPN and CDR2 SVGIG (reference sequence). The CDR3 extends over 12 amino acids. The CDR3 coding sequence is TGTGCCTGGGTACAGGAAGGGTATGGCTACACCTTC. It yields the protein CAWVQEGYGYTF.

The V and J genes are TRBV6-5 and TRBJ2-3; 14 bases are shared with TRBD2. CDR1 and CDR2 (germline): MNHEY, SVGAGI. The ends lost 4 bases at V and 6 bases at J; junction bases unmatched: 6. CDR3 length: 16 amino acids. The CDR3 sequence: CASSSGLAGGIDTQYF. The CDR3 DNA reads TGTGCCAGCAGTTCAGGACTAGCGGGGGGCATCGATACGCAGTATTTT.

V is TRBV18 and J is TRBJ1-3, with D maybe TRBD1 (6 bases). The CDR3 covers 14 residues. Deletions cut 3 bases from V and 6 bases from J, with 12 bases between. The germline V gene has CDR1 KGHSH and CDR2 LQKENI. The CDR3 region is CASSPRQAVNTIYF. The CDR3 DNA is TGTGCCAGCTCACCCAGACAGGCAGTAAACACCATATATTTT. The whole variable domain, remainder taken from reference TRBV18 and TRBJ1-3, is NAGVMQNPRHLVRRRGQEARLRCSPMKGHSHVYWYRQLPEEGLKFMVYLQKENIIDESGMPKERFSAEFPKEGPSILRIQQVVRGDSAAYFCASSPRQAVNTIYFGEGSWLTVV.

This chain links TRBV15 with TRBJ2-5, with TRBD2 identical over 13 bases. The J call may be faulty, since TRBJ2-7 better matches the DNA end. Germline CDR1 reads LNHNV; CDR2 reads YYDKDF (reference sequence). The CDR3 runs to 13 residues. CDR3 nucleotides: TGTGCAGATCGTGGACTAGCGGGGGACGAGCAGTACTTC. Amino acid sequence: CADRGLAGDEQYF.

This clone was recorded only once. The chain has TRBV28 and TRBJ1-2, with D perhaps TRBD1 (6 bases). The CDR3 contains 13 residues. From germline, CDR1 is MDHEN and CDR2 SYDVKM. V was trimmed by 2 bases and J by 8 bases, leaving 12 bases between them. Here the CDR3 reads CASSLGSGVGYTF. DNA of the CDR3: TGTGCCAGCAGTTTAGGTTCAGGGGTCGGCTACACCTTC.

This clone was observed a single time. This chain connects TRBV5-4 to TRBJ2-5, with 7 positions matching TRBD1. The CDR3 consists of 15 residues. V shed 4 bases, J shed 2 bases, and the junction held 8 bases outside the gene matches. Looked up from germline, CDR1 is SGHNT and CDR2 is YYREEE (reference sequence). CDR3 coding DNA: TGTGCCAGCAGCATACAGGGGTTGTGGCAAGAGACCCAGTACTTC. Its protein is CASSIQGLWQETQYF. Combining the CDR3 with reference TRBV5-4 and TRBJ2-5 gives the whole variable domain ETGVTQSPTHLIKTRGQQVTLRCSSQSGHNTVSWYQQALGQGPQFIFQYYREEENGRGNFPPRFSGLQFPNYSSELNVNALELDDSALYLCASSIQGLWQETQYFGPGTRLLVL.

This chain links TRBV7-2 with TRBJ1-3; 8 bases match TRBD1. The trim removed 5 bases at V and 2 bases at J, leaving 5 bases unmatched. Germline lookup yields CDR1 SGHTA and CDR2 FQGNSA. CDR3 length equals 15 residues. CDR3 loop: CASSPQGGTGNTIYF. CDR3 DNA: TGTGCCAGCAGCCCACAGGGGGGGACTGGAAACACCATATATTTT.

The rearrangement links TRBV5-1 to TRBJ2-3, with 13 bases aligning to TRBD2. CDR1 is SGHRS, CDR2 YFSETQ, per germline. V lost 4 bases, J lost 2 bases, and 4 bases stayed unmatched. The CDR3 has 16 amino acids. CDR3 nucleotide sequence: TGCGCCAGCAGCGCGGGACTAGCGGGGCCCACAGATACGCAGTATTTT. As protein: CASSAGLAGPTDTQYF.

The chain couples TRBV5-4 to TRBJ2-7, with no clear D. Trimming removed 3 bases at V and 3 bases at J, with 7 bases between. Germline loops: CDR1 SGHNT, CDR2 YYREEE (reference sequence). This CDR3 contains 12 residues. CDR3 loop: CASSSDNYEQYF. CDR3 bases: TGTGCCAGCAGCTCTGACAACTACGAGCAGTACTTC.

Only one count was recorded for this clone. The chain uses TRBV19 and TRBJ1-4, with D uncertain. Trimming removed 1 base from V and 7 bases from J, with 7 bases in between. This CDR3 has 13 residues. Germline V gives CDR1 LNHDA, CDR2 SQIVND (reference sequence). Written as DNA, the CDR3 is TGTGCCAGTAGTATAGGGGCCGGTGAAAAACTGTTTTTT. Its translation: CASSIGAGEKLFF.

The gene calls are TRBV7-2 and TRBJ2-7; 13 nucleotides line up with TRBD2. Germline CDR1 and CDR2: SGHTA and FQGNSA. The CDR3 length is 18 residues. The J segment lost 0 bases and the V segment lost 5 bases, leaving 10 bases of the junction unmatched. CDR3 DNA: TGTGCCAGCAGCCCCGGGACTAGCGGGAAGTTCGTCTCCTACGAGCAGTACTTC. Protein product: CASSPGTSGKFVSYEQYF. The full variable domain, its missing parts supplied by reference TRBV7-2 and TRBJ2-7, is GAGVSQSPSNKVTEKGKDVELRCDPISGHTALYWYRQSLGQGLEFLIYFQGNSAPDKSGLPSDRFSAERTGGSVSTLTIQRTQQEDSAVYLCASSPGTSGKFVSYEQYFGPGTRLTVT.

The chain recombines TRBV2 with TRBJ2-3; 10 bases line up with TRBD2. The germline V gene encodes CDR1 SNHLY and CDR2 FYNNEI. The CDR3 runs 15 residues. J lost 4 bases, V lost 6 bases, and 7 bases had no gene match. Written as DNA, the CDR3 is TGTGCCAGCAGAGGCCAGCGGGGGGGACCAGATACGCAGTATTTT. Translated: CASRGQRGGPDTQYF.